This T cell receptor (beta chain) was sequenced during a study of vaccination and CD4 T cells after COVID-19. On the study more broadly: Blood was drawn a median around 70 days post second dose, range 14 to 241.

Treatment in this sample: roughly ten-day PBMC culture with coronavirus spike peptide pools or control peptides (ViraFEST assay). Sequenced with the Oncomine TCR Beta short-read assay was DNA taken from cultured CD4+ T cells. MiXCR was run by TCRdb on the PCR reads, yielding one entry per CDR3 protein. The repertoire has over 10,000 distinct CDR3 sequences, around 53% of them found once; the top ten carry 28%. With 6 bases clipped from V and 0 bases from J, the junction kept 4 bases outside the gene matches. The CDR3 consists of 15 residues. Germline V gives CDR1 LNHDA, CDR2 SQIVND (reference sequence). This clonotype is medium-sized by share. Its antigen is still unknown.

The sample was CD4+ T cells from blood, cultured in vitro. The chain recombines TRBV19 with TRBJ2-2, with TRBD1 matching over 7 bases. This clonotype was obtained from a human donor who had recovered from COVID-19. The CDR3 here is CASRLGQPNTGELFF. The CDR3 region has the DNA TGTGCCAGTAGGCTGGGACAGCCGAACACCGGGGAGCTGTTTTTT.